This T cell receptor (beta chain) was observed in a study of blood T cell repertoires in COVID-19. Study-wide context: Some COVID-19 samples were acute and others convalescent; all came from the United States, Italy and Spain. T cells, B-cell-depleted T cells, or PBMCs provided the cDNA or gDNA that served as material.

This clone showed up just once. The CDR3 spans 14 residues. CDR1 and CDR2 from the germline V gene are MDHEN and SYDVKM. V lost 7 bases, J lost 2 bases, and 12 bases lay in between. Authors' data handling: Reference gene primer amplification gave estimated nucleated cell counts. Sequenced by immunoSEQ multiplex PCR; TCRdb stores in-frame clones only, minus some. V and J calls and clone size are as listed in that table; D and trimming were resolved from the DNA. The sample includes approximately 50,000 clones, roughly 84% of them seen just once. The material sequenced was peripheral blood. The clonotype was recovered from a human donor in a cohort sampled during active COVID-19. The V gene is TRBV28, the J gene TRBJ2-1, with D possibly matching TRBD1 (6 bases). CDR3 coding DNA: TGTGCCAGCACGAGCAGGGGCACCTACAATGAGCAGTTCTTC. This codes for CASTSRGTYNEQFF.